Presented here are 17 T cell receptor beta chains from one specimen sequenced in a study of blood T cell repertoires in COVID-19. The method was immunoSEQ multiplex PCR; TCRdb's version includes in-frame clones alone and lacks a portion of them. The sample includes under 500,000 clones, around 89% of them seen just once. Sequences were obtained from peripheral blood. The receptor source for this set is a woman in her thirties with acute or convalescent COVID-19.

The chain joins TRBV2 to TRBJ1-4; 9 nucleotides agree with TRBD1. The CDR3 loop spans 17 amino acids. Germline-derived CDR1 and CDR2 are SNHLY and FYNNEI. V gave up 6 bases and J gave up 7 bases; unmatched junction bases: 15. The CDR3 sequence is CASSAVPGQGLGEKLFF. Here the CDR3 DNA reads TGTGCCAGCAGCGCCGTCCCGGGACAGGGACTTGGTGAAAAACTGTTTTTT.

In this sample, this clone turned up a few times. The chain is built from TRBV28 and TRBJ2-6; TRBD1 agrees at 10 bases. This CDR3 is 16 amino acids long. Germline CDR1 and CDR2: MDHEN and SYDVKM. V dropped 11 bases and J dropped 2; count of bases not matched to a gene: 9. CDR3 loop: CAGGTGAIAGANVLTF. The DNA for the CDR3 is TGTGCCGGCGGGACAGGGGCGATAGCTGGGGCCAACGTCCTGACTTTC. The complete variable domain, with remaining parts taken from reference TRBV28 and TRBJ2-6, reads DVKVTQSSRYLVKRTGEKVFLECVQDMDHENMFWYRQDPGLGLRLIYFSYDVKMKEKGDIPEGYSVSREKKERFSLILESASTNQTSMYLCAGGTGAIAGANVLTFGAGSRLTVL.

The rearrangement joins TRBV7-9 to TRBJ2-7, with 7 bases matching TRBD1. Germline V gene lookup returns CDR1 SEHNR and CDR2 FQNEAQ (reference sequence). Trimming took 5 bases from V and 6 from J; bases not matched to a gene: 13. The CDR3 is made up of 15 amino acids. This CDR3 reads CASSNRDSFFSEQYF. CDR3 nucleotides: TGTGCCAGCAGCAACAGGGACAGTTTTTTCAGCGAGCAGTACTTC.

V gene TRBV6-5 combines with J gene TRBJ2-1, with 8 bases that match TRBD2. The CDR3 runs 14 residues. Trimming at V came to 7 bases and at J to 6 bases, leaving 8 bases not matched to a gene. CDR1 and CDR2 (germline): MNHEY, SVGAGI. CDR3 nucleotide sequence: TGTGCCAGCAAAGGGACTAGGGATGTCAATGAGCAGTTCTTC. This gives the protein CASKGTRDVNEQFF.

Only a few counts were recorded for this clone. V and J are TRBV7-3 and TRBJ2-2, with D hard to call. V lost 3 bases and J 6 bases, leaving 8 bases between the germline ends. The CDR3 spans 13 residues. CDR1 and CDR2 (germline): SGHTA, FQGTGA. CDR3 nucleotide sequence: TGTGCCAGCAGCTTTTCCCCGTCCGGGGAGCTGTTTTTT. It is translated as CASSFSPSGELFF.

The rearrangement uses TRBV29-1 and TRBJ1-2; 7 bases agree with TRBD1. Germline CDR1 reads SQVTM; CDR2 reads ANQGSEA. The CDR3 is 14 residues long. J was trimmed by 3 bases and V by 2 bases; bases with no gene match: 6. The CDR3 DNA is TGCAGCGTTGAAAGCGACAGGGCGGACTATGGCTACACCTTC. This codes for CSVESDRADYGYTF.

The chain combines TRBV6-5 with TRBJ1-2; maybe TRBD1 (5 bases). Trimming cost V 2 bases and J 4 bases, with 14 bases left between them. CDR3 size: 15 residues. Per germline, CDR1 MNHEY and CDR2 SVGAGI. The CDR3 sequence: CASSYGGDGAYGYTF. The DNA of the CDR3 is TGTGCCAGCAGTTACGGAGGGGACGGTGCCTATGGCTACACCTTC.

The chain has TRBV5-1 and TRBJ2-5; the D gene is possibly TRBD1 (5 bases). The germline V and J ends were trimmed by 4 bases and 4 bases, with 8 bases remaining between them. The CDR3 length is 12 residues. Germline V gene data show CDR1 as SGHRS and CDR2 as YFSETQ. CDR3 amino acids: CASSLRGETQYF. The CDR3 region has the DNA TGCGCCAGCAGCCTAAGGGGAGAGACCCAGTACTTC.

CDR3: CASSATWTGQETQYF. The CDR3 bases are TGCGCCAGCAGCGCAACCTGGACAGGGCAAGAGACCCAGTACTTC. This chain connects TRBV5-1 to TRBJ2-5, with 8 bases identical to TRBD1. From germline, CDR1 is SGHRS and CDR2 YFSETQ. J was trimmed by 2 bases and V by 4 bases; bases with no gene match: 7. The CDR3 covers 15 residues.

As regards this clone: A much larger clone is a single base away; this may be a read error. The chain recombines TRBV29-1 with TRBJ1-2; a weak D match, TRBD1 (5 bases). There are 14 residues in the CDR3. Germline V CDR1 and CDR2: SQVTM, ANQGSEA. The ends were cut back, 0 bases at V and 2 bases at J, with 10 bases in the middle. The CDR3 protein is CSVEDRAGNYGYTF. The CDR3 DNA is TGCAGCGTTGAAGATCGGGCAGGGAACTATGGCTACACCTTC. Full variable domain (outside the CDR3, taken from reference TRBV29-1 and TRBJ1-2): SAVISQKPSRDICQRGTSLTIQCQVDSQVTMMFWYRQQPGQSLTLIATANQGSEATYESGFVIDKFPISRPNLTFSTLTVSNMSPEDSSIYLCSVEDRAGNYGYTFGSGTRLTVV.

This clone was picked up a small number of times. The V and J genes are TRBV7-3 and TRBJ2-3; the match to TRBD1 covers 7 bases. Trimming cost V 2 bases and J 3 bases; bases outside gene matches: 17. Germline assignment: CDR1 SGHTA and CDR2 FQGTGA. This CDR3 is 19 amino acids long. The CDR3 bases are TGTGCCAGCAGCTTATCTTATCCGCCATCGAGGGGGCGGACAGATACGCAGTATTTT. This sequence encodes CASSLSYPPSRGRTDTQYF.

The chain is built from TRBV5-1 and TRBJ2-7, with TRBD1 as a possible D gene (5 bases). The germline V gene has CDR1 SGHRS and CDR2 YFSETQ. V dropped 4 bases and J dropped 2 bases, with 10 bases sitting between them. This CDR3 is 13 amino acids long. The CDR3 sequence: CASSRDRAYEQYF. The CDR3 nucleotides are TGCGCCAGCAGCCGAGACAGAGCCTACGAGCAGTACTTC.

This clone was counted between two and nine times. The V call is TRBV6-2 or TRBV6-3, the J call TRBJ2-1; 9 bases align to TRBD2. The CDR3 is made up of 14 amino acids. The germline V gene encodes CDR1 MNHEY and CDR2 SVGEGT. V lost 5 bases to trimming and J lost 1 base; unmatched junction nucleotides: 0. CDR3 region: CASSLAGSYNEQFF. The CDR3 coding sequence is TGTGCCAGCAGTCTAGCGGGGTCCTACAATGAGCAGTTCTTC.

The chain joins TRBV11-3 to TRBJ1-2, with D perhaps matching TRBD1 (6 bases). Germline loops: CDR1 SGHNT, CDR2 YENEEA. V was pared by 5 bases and J by 5 bases, with 15 bases between. The CDR3 contains 14 residues. CDR3: CASSPRTVVYGYTF. Written as DNA, the CDR3 is TGTGCCAGCAGCCCGCGGACAGTTGTATATGGCTACACCTTC.

This sequence joins TRBV10-3 and TRBJ2-3, with a possible D match to TRBD1 (6 bases). This CDR3 region has 16 residues. The germline V gene encodes CDR1 ENHRY and CDR2 SYGVKD. V lost 5 bases and J lost 4, with 19 bases in between. CDR3 DNA: TGTGCCATCAGTACCACCAATGGGGGCGGCCCAGATACGCAGTATTTT. Encoded protein: CAISTTNGGGPDTQYF.

This chain connects TRBV24-1 to TRBJ1-5; no clear D. Germline values: CDR1 KGHDR, CDR2 SFDVKD. The CDR3 totals 21 residues. The V end was cut by 1 base, the J end by 10 bases, with 34 bases between. The CDR3 reads CATSDLAGRRAGSNIRCPQHF. In DNA, the CDR3 is TGTGCCACCAGTGATTTAGCGGGCAGGCGGGCTGGGAGTAACATCCGCTGCCCCCAGCATTTT.

Only one count was recorded for this clone. V and J are TRBV18 and TRBJ2-1; 7 positions agree with TRBD2. Germline V gene sequence: CDR1 KGHSH, CDR2 LQKENI. This CDR3 is 14 amino acids long. V dropped 8 bases and J dropped 5; count of bases not matched to a gene: 9. DNA for the CDR3: TGTGCCAGCGGGCGGACTAGTACTGACAATGAGCAGTTCTTC. Translation gives CASGRTSTDNEQFF.